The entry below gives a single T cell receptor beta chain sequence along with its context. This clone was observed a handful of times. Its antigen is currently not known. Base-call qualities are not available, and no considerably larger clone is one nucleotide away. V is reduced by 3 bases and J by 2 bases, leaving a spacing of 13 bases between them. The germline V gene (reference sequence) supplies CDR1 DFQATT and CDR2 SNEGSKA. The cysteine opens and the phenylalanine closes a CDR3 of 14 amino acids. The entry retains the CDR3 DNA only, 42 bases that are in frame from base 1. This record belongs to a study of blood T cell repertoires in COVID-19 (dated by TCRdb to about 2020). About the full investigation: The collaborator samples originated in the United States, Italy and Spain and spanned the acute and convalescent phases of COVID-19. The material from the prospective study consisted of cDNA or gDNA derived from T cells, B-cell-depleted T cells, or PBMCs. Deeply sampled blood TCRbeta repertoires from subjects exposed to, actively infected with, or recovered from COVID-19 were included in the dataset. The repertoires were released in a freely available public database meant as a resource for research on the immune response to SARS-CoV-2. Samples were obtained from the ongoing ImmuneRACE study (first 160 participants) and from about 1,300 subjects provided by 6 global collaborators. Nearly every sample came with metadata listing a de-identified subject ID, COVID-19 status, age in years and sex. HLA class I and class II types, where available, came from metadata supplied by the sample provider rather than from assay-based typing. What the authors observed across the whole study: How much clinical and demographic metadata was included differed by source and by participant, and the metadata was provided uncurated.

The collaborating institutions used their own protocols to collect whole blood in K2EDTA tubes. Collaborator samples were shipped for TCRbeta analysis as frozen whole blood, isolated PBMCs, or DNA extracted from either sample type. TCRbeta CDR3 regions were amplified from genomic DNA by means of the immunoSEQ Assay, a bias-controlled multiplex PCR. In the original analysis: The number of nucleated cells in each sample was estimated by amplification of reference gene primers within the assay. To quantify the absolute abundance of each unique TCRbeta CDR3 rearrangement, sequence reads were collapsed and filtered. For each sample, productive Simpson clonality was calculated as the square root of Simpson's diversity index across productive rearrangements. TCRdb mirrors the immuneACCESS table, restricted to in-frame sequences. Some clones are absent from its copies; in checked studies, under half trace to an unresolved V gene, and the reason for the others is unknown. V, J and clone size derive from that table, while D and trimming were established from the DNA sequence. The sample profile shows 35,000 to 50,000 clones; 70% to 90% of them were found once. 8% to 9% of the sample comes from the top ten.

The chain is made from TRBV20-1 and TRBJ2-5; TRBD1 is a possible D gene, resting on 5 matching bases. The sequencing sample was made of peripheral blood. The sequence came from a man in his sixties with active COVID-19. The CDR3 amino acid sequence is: CSASSRDFQETQYF. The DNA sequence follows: TGCAGTGCTAGTTCCAGGGATTTTCAAGAGACCCAGTACTTC.